Listed here are 10 T cell receptor beta chains from one sample, sequenced in a study of shared clonotypes between healthy human individuals. CD45RO-negative cells were positively selected for CCR7, leaving out terminally differentiated effector memory CD45RA+ cells. The table came from immunoSEQ multiplex PCR; TCRdb's copy has only in-frame clones and leaves some out. The data contain some 2,000,000 clones, about 95% of them seen just once; the ten biggest clones take up roughly 1%. The sequenced sample consisted of naive CD8+ T cells sorted from blood. Every receptor here comes from a man aged 18-30 years in good health.

The genes are TRBV7-9 and TRBJ2-6; TRBD1 matches 8 bases. Germline V CDR1 and CDR2: SEHNR, FQNEAQ (reference sequence). V dropped 8 bases and J dropped 0; count of bases not matched to a gene: 6. The CDR3 has 16 residues. The CDR3 loop is CASYGQGVSGANVLTF. The CDR3 nucleotides read TGTGCCAGCTACGGACAGGGTGTCTCTGGGGCCAACGTCCTGACTTTC.

Turning to this clone: Other DNA sequences in the sample encode the same CDR3. The rearrangement links TRBV6-5 to TRBJ2-7; 7 bases map to TRBD2. Germline-derived CDR1 and CDR2 are MNHEY and SVGAGI. This CDR3 is built from 14 residues. J gave up 5 bases and V 5 bases, and 9 bases lay outside the gene matches. CDR3 DNA sequence: TGTGCCAGCAGTCTGGGGGGGGAAGAACACGAGCAGTACTTC. Translating it yields CASSLGGEEHEQYF.

The chain recombines TRBV7-9 with TRBJ2-1; 7 nucleotides line up with TRBD2. V trimming: 5 bases; J trimming: 0 bases; junction bases outside the gene matches: 10. The CDR3 contains 17 residues. Germline CDR1 reads SEHNR; CDR2 reads FQNEAQ (reference sequence). The CDR3 is CASSPPGRGSSYNEQFF. Written as DNA, the CDR3 is TGTGCCAGCAGCCCCCCAGGGCGGGGGAGCTCCTACAATGAGCAGTTCTTC.

The chain carries TRBV4-1 and TRBJ2-2, with D tentatively TRBD1 or TRBD2 (6 bases each). CDR3 length: 16 amino acids. The germline CDR1 and CDR2 sequences are MGHRA and YSYEKL. V was cut by 4 bases and J by 3 bases, with 15 bases left in between. CDR3 sequence (DNA): TGCGCCAGCAGCCCCCCCAACAGGGAGGACACCGGGGAGCTGTTTTTT. Protein: CASSPPNREDTGELFF.

The chain recombines TRBV4-1 with TRBJ2-2; tentatively, D is TRBD1 (6 bases). The V end lost 4 bases, the J end lost 3 bases, and 15 bases lay between the germline ends. The CDR3 is 16 residues long. CDR1 is MGHRA, CDR2 YSYEKL, per germline. The CDR3 DNA reads as TGCGCCAGCAGCCCCCAGGCTCAGGGGCACACCGGGGAGCTGTTTTTT. As protein: CASSPQAQGHTGELFF.

This chain connects TRBV2 to TRBJ2-7; TRBD2 matches at 11 bases. Germline CDR1 reads SNHLY; CDR2 reads FYNNEI. With 1 base clipped from V and 3 bases from J, the junction kept 8 bases outside the gene matches. The CDR3 runs to 17 residues. The CDR3 loop is CASSEGSGRAELYEQYF. As DNA, the CDR3 is TGTGCCAGCAGTGAAGGTAGCGGGAGGGCCGAACTCTACGAGCAGTACTTC.

V and J are TRBV5-1 and TRBJ2-4, with TRBD2 as a possible D gene (6 bases). The CDR3 spans 16 residues. Germline CDR1 SGHRS, CDR2 YFSETQ. Between the trimmed V and J ends, which lost 0 bases and 0 bases, there was a span of 10 bases. The CDR3 protein is CASSLVGTLAKNIQYF. CDR3 DNA sequence: TGCGCCAGCAGCTTGGTAGGGACTTTAGCCAAAAACATTCAGTACTTC.

This clone was observed once. Other nucleotide sequences in the sample specify the same CDR3. Written as DNA, the CDR3 is TGTGCCAGCTCACCGGGGGGGAGCTACGAGCAGTACTTC. Its translation is CASSPGGSYEQYF. The rearrangement uses TRBV18 and TRBJ2-7, with 7 positions matching TRBD2. The CDR3 covers 13 residues. The ends lost 3 bases at V and 3 bases at J; junction bases unmatched: 2. Germline V gene lookup returns CDR1 KGHSH and CDR2 LQKENI.

The gene calls are TRBV9 and TRBJ1-5; no clear D gene. CDR1 is SGDLS and CDR2 is YYNGEE in the germline V gene. The CDR3 has 15 amino acids. V shed 0 bases and J shed 7 bases, with 14 bases lying between them. CDR3 sequence (DNA): TGTGCCAGCAGCGTAGATGGAGGGCCAGCCCAGCCCCAGCATTTT. This translates into CASSVDGGPAQPQHF.

V usage is TRBV4-3 and J usage is TRBJ2-1, with TRBD2 matching over 13 bases. The CDR3 has 16 residues. Trimming cost V 1 base and J 12 bases; bases outside gene matches: 9. In germline, CDR1 is LGHNA, CDR2 YSLEER. The CDR3 region is CASSQGSGLAGTGQFF. DNA of the CDR3: TGCGCCAGCAGCCAAGGTTCGGGACTAGCGGGGACAGGGCAGTTCTTC.